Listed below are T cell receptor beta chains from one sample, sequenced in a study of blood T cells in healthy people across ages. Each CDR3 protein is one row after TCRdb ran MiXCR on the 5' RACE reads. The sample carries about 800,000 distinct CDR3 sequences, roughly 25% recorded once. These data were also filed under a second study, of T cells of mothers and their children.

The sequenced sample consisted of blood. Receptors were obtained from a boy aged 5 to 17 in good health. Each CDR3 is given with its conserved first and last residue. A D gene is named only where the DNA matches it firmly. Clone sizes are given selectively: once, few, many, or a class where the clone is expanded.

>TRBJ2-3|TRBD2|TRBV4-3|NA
CASSQDLSSGRGDTQYF
TGCGCCAGCAGCCAAGATTTGTCTAGCGGGAGGGGAGATACGCAGTATTTT
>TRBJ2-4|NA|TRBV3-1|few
CASSQMGPRVWNIQYF
TGTGCCAGCAGCCAAATGGGACCCCGGGTTTGGAACATTCAGTACTTC
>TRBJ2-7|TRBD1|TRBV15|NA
CATSSGTEATYEQYF
TGTGCCACCAGCAGCGGGACAGAGGCCACCTACGAGCAGTACTTC
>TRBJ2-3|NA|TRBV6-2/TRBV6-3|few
CASSYSMDPSTDTQYF
TGTGCCAGCAGTTACTCGATGGATCCCAGCACAGATACGCAGTATTTT
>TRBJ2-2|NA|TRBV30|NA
CARGGASTNTGELFF
TGTGCCCGAGGGGGGGCGAGTACTAACACCGGGGAGCTGTTTTTT
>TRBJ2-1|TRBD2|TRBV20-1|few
CSARTWASGMDEQFF
TGCAGTGCTAGAACATGGGCTAGCGGGATGGATGAGCAGTTCTTC
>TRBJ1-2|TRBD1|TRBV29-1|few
CSVIPGQIYGYTF
TGCAGCGTGATACCGGGACAGATTTATGGCTACACCTTC
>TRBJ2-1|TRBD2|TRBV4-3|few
CASSWQLAVSYYEQFF
TGCGCCAGCAGCTGGCAACTAGCGGTCTCCTACTATGAGCAGTTCTTC
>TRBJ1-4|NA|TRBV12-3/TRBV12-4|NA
CASSPGTVTNEKLFF
TGTGCCAGCAGTCCTGGGACGGTAACTAATGAAAAACTGTTTTTT
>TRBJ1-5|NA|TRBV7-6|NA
CASSLGALSNQPQHF
TGTGCCAGCAGCTTGGGGGCTCTTAGCAATCAGCCCCAGCATTTT
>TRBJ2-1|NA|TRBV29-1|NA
CSVADGYNEQFF
TGCAGCGTGGCGGACGGCTATAATGAGCAGTTCTTC
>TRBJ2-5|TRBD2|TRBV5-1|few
CASSGGLAGVQTQYF
TGCGCCAGCAGCGGGGGACTAGCGGGAGTACAGACCCAGTACTTC
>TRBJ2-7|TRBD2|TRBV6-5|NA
CASKLAASYEQYF
TGCGCCAGCAAACTAGCGGCCTCCTACGAGCAGTACTTC
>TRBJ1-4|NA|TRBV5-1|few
CASSLARDGKLFF
TGCGCCAGCAGCTTGGCCAGGGATGGAAAACTGTTTTTT
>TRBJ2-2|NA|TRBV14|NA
CASSQDSPPGELFF
TGTGCCAGCAGCCAAGATTCTCCTCCCGGGGAGCTGTTTTTT
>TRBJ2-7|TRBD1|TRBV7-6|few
CASSRQGLVEQYF
TGTGCCAGCAGCCGACAGGGGCTGGTCGAGCAGTACTTC
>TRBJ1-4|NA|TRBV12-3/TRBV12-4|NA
CASSLRRGTGGDEKLFF
TGTGCCAGCAGCTTAAGAAGGGGAACTGGGGGCGATGAAAAACTGTTTTTT
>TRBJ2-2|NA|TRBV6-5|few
CATCVMSTGELFF
TGTGCCACTTGCGTAATGAGTACCGGGGAGCTGTTTTTT
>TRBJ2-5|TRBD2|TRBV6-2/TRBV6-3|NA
CASSKTLAGGETQYF
TGTGCCAGCAGCAAAACACTAGCGGGAGGAGAGACCCAGTACTTC
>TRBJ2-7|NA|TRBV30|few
CACDDITYEQYF
TGTGCCTGCGACGACATCACCTACGAGCAGTACTTC
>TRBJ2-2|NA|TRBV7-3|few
CASSLLGGRSGELFF
TGTGCCAGCAGCTTGTTGGGGGGGCGATCCGGGGAGCTGTTTTTT
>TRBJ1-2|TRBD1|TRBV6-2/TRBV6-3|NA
CASTHWRTGDGYGYTF
TGTGCCAGCACCCATTGGCGGACAGGGGACGGCTATGGCTACACCTTC
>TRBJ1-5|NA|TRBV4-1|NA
CASSQWAGEGQPQHF
TGCGCCAGCAGCCAATGGGCAGGGGAGGGTCAGCCCCAGCATTTT
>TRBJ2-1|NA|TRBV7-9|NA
CASSSVEAAYNKQFF
TGTGCCAGCAGCTCAGTAGAGGCCGCTTACAATAAGCAGTTCTTC
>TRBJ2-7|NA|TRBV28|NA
CASSLPQRRQYF
TGTGCCAGCAGTCTACCTCAGAGAAGGCAGTACTTC
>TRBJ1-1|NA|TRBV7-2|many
CASSFGLWQGGTEAFF
TGTGCCAGCAGCTTCGGTCTTTGGCAGGGAGGCACTGAAGCTTTCTTT
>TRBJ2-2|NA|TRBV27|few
CASSGETGELFF
TGTGCCAGCAGTGGAGAAACCGGGGAGCTGTTTTTT
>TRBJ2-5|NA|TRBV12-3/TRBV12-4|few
CASSLAGGRWTQYF
TGTGCCAGCAGTTTAGCCGGGGGACGATGGACCCAGTACTTC
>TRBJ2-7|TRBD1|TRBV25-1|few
CASSKLGQGADEQYF
TGTGCCAGCAGTAAACTGGGACAGGGGGCGGACGAGCAGTACTTC
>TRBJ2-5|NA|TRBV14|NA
CASSQSAGGVRETQYF
TGTGCCAGCAGCCAAAGTGCAGGAGGGGTCCGGGAGACCCAGTACTTC
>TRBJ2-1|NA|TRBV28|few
CASSATPFGNEQFF
TGTGCCAGCAGTGCGACTCCATTCGGGAATGAGCAGTTCTTC